A selection of T cell receptor beta chains follows, all from one sample in a study of blood T cell repertoires in COVID-19. Sequenced by immunoSEQ multiplex PCR; TCRdb stores in-frame clones only, minus some. The table has about 270,000 clones, just under 90% seen once. The material sequenced was PBMCs or T cells enriched from blood (not recorded which). Source of these receptors: a young woman with acute COVID-19. Both conserved end residues are part of each CDR3. A D gene is named only where the DNA matches it firmly. A row's size may be missing; if present it is once, few, many or a size class.

abundance	d_gene	v_gene	j_gene	CDR3nt	CDR3aa
NA	NA	TRBV28	TRBJ1-4	TGTGCCAGCAGTTCTACAGGGAGCCTTAATGAAAAACTGTTTTTT	CASSSTGSLNEKLFF
NA	NA	TRBV7-3	TRBJ2-1	TGTGCCAGCAGCCCTGACAGTTACAATGAGCAGTTCTTC	CASSPDSYNEQFF
NA	NA	TRBV6-5	TRBJ2-3	TGTGCCAGCCGTCGTGGCACAGATACGCAGTATTTT	CASRRGTDTQYF
once	TRBD1	TRBV28	TRBJ1-5	TGTGCCAGCAGACGGGGACAGCCTAATCAGCCCCAGCATTTT	CASRRGQPNQPQHF
NA	TRBD2	TRBV28	TRBJ2-1	TGTGCCAGCAGTTTAACTGGACTAGCGGTACACAATGAGCAGTTCTTC	CASSLTGLAVHNEQFF
NA	TRBD1	TRBV2	TRBJ2-2	TGTGCCAGCAGTGAGACAGGGGGCTGGTCCGGGGAGCTGTTTTTT	CASSETGGWSGELFF
NA	TRBD1	TRBV19	TRBJ1-1	TGTGCCAGTAGTGCAAGGCAGGGGGCGAACACTGAAGCTTTCTTT	CASSARQGANTEAFF
NA	NA	TRBV28	TRBJ1-5	TGTGCCAGCAGTTTAATGGCTCGCAATCAGCCCCAGCATTTT	CASSLMARNQPQHF
NA	NA	TRBV9	TRBJ2-5	TGTGCCAGCAGCGTGACGGGAGAAGAGACCCAGTACTTC	CASSVTGEETQYF
NA	NA	TRBV7-9	TRBJ2-7	TGTGCCAGCAGCTTAACCCGACGCGGTTACGAGCAGTACTTC	CASSLTRRGYEQYF
NA	NA	TRBV6-5	TRBJ1-1	TGTGCCAGCAGTTACGAGAGGGACACTGAAGCTTTCTTT	CASSYERDTEAFF
NA	NA	TRBV6-5	TRBJ1-1	TGTGCCAGCAGTACGGCGGTCTGGAACACTGAAGCTTTCTTT	CASSTAVWNTEAFF
NA	TRBD2	TRBV2	TRBJ2-1	TGTGCCAGCAGTGAAGTGCGGCGGGAGTTATACAATGAGCAGTTCTTC	CASSEVRRELYNEQFF
NA	NA	TRBV13	TRBJ1-3	TGTGCCAGCAGCTTATCCAGTGCTGGAAACACCATATATTTT	CASSLSSAGNTIYF
NA	NA	TRBV7-6	TRBJ2-7	TGTGCCAGCAGCTCCCAAGGGGGCTCCTACGAGCAGTACTTC	CASSSQGGSYEQYF
NA	TRBD2	TRBV7-6	TRBJ2-3	TGTGCCAGCAGCTTAGTAACTAGCGCCTCCGATACGCAGTATTTT	CASSLVTSASDTQYF
NA	TRBD2	TRBV5-8	TRBJ2-1	TGTGCCAGCAGCTTTCGGGGAGGGACCCACAATGAGCAGTTCTTC	CASSFRGGTHNEQFF
NA	NA	TRBV7-3	TRBJ2-1	TGTGCCAGCAGCTTAACGACCGGGATCGGAGATGAGCAGTTCTTC	CASSLTTGIGDEQFF
NA	NA	TRBV6-5	TRBJ1-5	TGTGCCAGCCGAGACAGGATGAATCAGCCCCAGCATTTT	CASRDRMNQPQHF
few	NA	TRBV9	TRBJ2-7	TGTGCCAGCAGCGTAGTTACAGGTGGGGAGCAGTACTTC	CASSVVTGGEQYF
NA	TRBD2	TRBV7-3	TRBJ2-2	TGTGCCAGCAGCGCCCTAGCGGGGGCGGGCGGGGAGCTGTTTTTT	CASSALAGAGGELFF
NA	NA	TRBV27	TRBJ1-1	TGTGCCAGCAGTTTCCGAGAGAACACTGAAGCTTTCTTT	CASSFRENTEAFF
once	NA	TRBV9	TRBJ2-1	TGTGCCAGCAGCGTAGATCGCGGGACGCTTTACAATGAGCAGTTCTTC	CASSVDRGTLYNEQFF
NA	TRBD1	TRBV30	TRBJ2-2	TGTGCCTGGACAAGGGACAGGGGGCTATGGGAGCTGTTTTTT	CAWTRDRGLWELFF
NA	TRBD1	TRBV19	TRBJ2-1	TGTGCCAGTAGCACGACAGGGACCAACAATGAGCAGTTCTTC	CASSTTGTNNEQFF
NA	NA	TRBV7-2	TRBJ2-3	TGTGCCAGCAGCTCTTACACAGATACGCAGTATTTT	CASSSYTDTQYF
NA	TRBD2	TRBV5-1	TRBJ2-7	TGCGCCAGCAGCTTGGATGCTAGCGGAGGACCCTACGAGCAGTACTTC	CASSLDASGGPYEQYF
NA	NA	TRBV4-1	TRBJ2-1	TGCGCCAGCAGCCGAACAGTTACCTCCTACAATGAGCAGTTCTTC	CASSRTVTSYNEQFF
NA	NA	TRBV13	TRBJ2-7	TGTGCCAGCAGCTTAGACCTCGGAGGGGGGGCCTACGAGCAGTACTTC	CASSLDLGGGAYEQYF
NA	NA	TRBV10-3	TRBJ1-6	TGTGCCATCAGCTCAAACCCTAATGACAGGAGCTCCTATAATTCACCCCTCCACTTT	CAISSNPNDRSSYNSPLHF
NA	TRBD1	TRBV7-2	TRBJ1-2	TGTGCCAGCAGCTTAACCGGGACAGCTAACTATGGCTACACCTTC	CASSLTGTANYGYTF